This T cell receptor (beta chain) comes out of a study of T-cell reconstitution after alpha-beta-depleted transplantation in children. Germline CDR1 is SGHAT and CDR2 is FQNNGV. The CDR3 length is 13 residues. V was cut by 5 bases and J by 12 bases, with 20 bases left in between. Comment on this clonotype: Its matching antigen is unknown.

General study findings and limits: At around two months after transplant, the alpha-beta T cells were reportedly derived from several hundred expanded clones that came from non-depleted graft cells.

Construction of the TCRbeta library involved unique molecular identifiers. MiXCR, applied by TCRdb to the PCR reads, yields one record per CDR3 protein. The sample has about 830,000 distinct CDR3 sequences; under 20% are singletons. Sequenced here: PBMCs, mostly from graft donor cells, sampled 360 days after TCRalphabeta/CD19-depleted stem cell transplant. The clonotype comes from a male patient between 10 and 17 years old who had a stem cell transplant for acute lymphoblastic leukemia, so the T cells may come from the graft donor. The chain employs TRBV11-2 and TRBJ2-7; a weak D match, TRBD2 (5 bases). The CDR3 bases are TGTGCCAGCAGCCCCGGGGAAGTTGTCCTTATGTACTTC. Protein: CASSPGEVVLMYF.